These T cell receptor beta chains were read from a single sample in a study of beta chain features in type 1 diabetes. Assay: immunoSEQ multiplex PCR; the TCRdb copy retains only in-frame clones and omits some. The sample shows about 400,000 clones, 10% to 15% of them seen only once. The specimen was naive CD4+ T cells from blood. The receptors were sampled from a woman aged 18 to 35 with type 1 diabetes. CDR3s include the opening cysteine and the closing phenylalanine or tryptophan. Fields, in order: clone size, V gene, D gene, J gene, CDR3 DNA, CDR3 protein. The D gene is left open where the match is weak. Some rows mark clone size as missing; the rest say once, few, many or name a class of expanded clone.

few	TRBV6-1	.	TRBJ2-1	TGTGCCAGCGGGTCGGCTAGATCCTACAATGAGCAGTTCTTC	CASGSARSYNEQFF
.	TRBV7-9	TRBD1	TRBJ1-5	TGTGCCAGCAGCTCGGGACAGCTCAATCAGCCCCAGCATTTT	CASSSGQLNQPQHF
.	TRBV2	TRBD1	TRBJ1-1	TGTGCCAGACCGGGACAGGACTTACAGGGGCTGAACACTGAAGCTTTCTTT	CARPGQDLQGLNTEAFF
.	TRBV29-1	TRBD2	TRBJ2-1	TGCAGCGTGTCCGGGAGGGCCGTACATGAGCAGTTCTTC	CSVSGRAVHEQFF
few	TRBV19	TRBD1	TRBJ2-7	TGTGCCAGTAGTCCCCGGGACAGGGGGAATAGATACGAGCAGTACTTC	CASSPRDRGNRYEQYF
.	TRBV18	TRBD1	TRBJ1-1	TGTGCCAGCTCACCCCTTGGACAGGGCGGGAACACTGAAGCTTTCTTT	CASSPLGQGGNTEAFF
few	TRBV23-1	.	TRBJ2-7	TGCGCCAGCACCGCCCCCCGGGAACACAATTACGAGCAGTACTTC	CASTAPREHNYEQYF
few	TRBV9	TRBD1	TRBJ2-1	TGTGCCAGCAGCGTAGGGACAGGGGCGGTCAATGAGCAGTTCTTC	CASSVGTGAVNEQFF
.	TRBV12-5	.	TRBJ2-6	TGTGCTAGTACATTGTCTGGGGCCAACGTCCTGACTTTC	CASTLSGANVLTF
few	TRBV7-2	TRBD2	TRBJ2-7	TGTGCCAGCAGCTTAGTAGGTAGCGGGGCCACCTACGAGCAGTACTTC	CASSLVGSGATYEQYF
.	TRBV7-3	.	TRBJ1-2	TGTGCCAGCAGCTATGACAGCAACTATGGCTACACCTTC	CASSYDSNYGYTF
few	TRBV7-2	TRBD2	TRBJ2-5	TGTGCCAGCAGCTTAGCAGGCCTAGCGGGAGCAGAGACCCAGTACTTC	CASSLAGLAGAETQYF
few	TRBV7-9	TRBD2	TRBJ2-3	TGTGCCAGCAGCTCCTTTCAGCGGGGGTTAGGGACGCAGTATTTT	CASSSFQRGLGTQYF
.	TRBV19	TRBD1	TRBJ1-1	TGTGCCAGTCTAAGACAGGGGAGCACTGAAGCTTTCTTT	CASLRQGSTEAFF
few	TRBV4-3	.	TRBJ2-7	TGCGCCAGCAGCCAAGATCGGATGGACAGACGGTACTTC	CASSQDRMDRRYF
.	TRBV4-2	.	TRBJ1-5	TGTGCCAGCAGCCAAGACGTGGGCCGACAGCCCCAGCATTTT	CASSQDVGRQPQHF
few	TRBV18	TRBD2	TRBJ2-5	TGTGCCAGCTCACCTAGCGGGGGAGAGACCCAGTACTTC	CASSPSGGETQYF
.	TRBV27	.	TRBJ2-4	TGTGCCAGCAGGGCTCCTCTAGCCAAAAACATTCAGTACTTC	CASRAPLAKNIQYF
.	TRBV6-4	TRBD1	TRBJ2-1	TGTGCCAGCAGTGACTCGGTGCAGGGGGCATACAATGAGCAGTTCTTC	CASSDSVQGAYNEQFF
few	TRBV18	TRBD2	TRBJ2-7	TGTGCCAGCTCACCACGGCGCGGGAGCTCCTACGAGCAGTACTTC	CASSPRRGSSYEQYF
few	TRBV19	.	TRBJ2-4	TGTGCCAGACCGGGGGTAGCCAAAAACATTCAGTACTTC	CARPGVAKNIQYF
.	TRBV5-4	.	TRBJ1-2	TGTGCCAGTAGTGGGGGAGGGGCTAACTATGGCTACACCTTC	CASSGGGANYGYTF
few	TRBV9	TRBD2	TRBJ2-1	TGTGCCAGCAGCGTAGACGGGAGGAATGAGCAGTTCTTC	CASSVDGRNEQFF
few	TRBV7-2	TRBD1	TRBJ1-1	TGTGCCAGCAGCCCGGACAGGGGAAATACTGAAGCTTTCTTT	CASSPDRGNTEAFF
few	TRBV18	TRBD2	TRBJ2-5	TGTGCCAGCTCACCGCCGGGACTAGCGGAGACCCAGTACTTC	CASSPPGLAETQYF
few	TRBV4-3	.	TRBJ1-6	TGCGCCAGCAGCCAAGTGAACGGTAATTCACCCCTCCACTTT	CASSQVNGNSPLHF
.	TRBV2	TRBD1	TRBJ1-2	TGTGCCAGCGCCGGGACAGGGAACTATGGCTACACCTTC	CASAGTGNYGYTF
.	TRBV14	TRBD2	TRBJ2-3	TGTGCCAGCAGCCAAGTAGCGGGAAACGGAGATACGCAGTATTTT	CASSQVAGNGDTQYF
.	TRBV9	.	TRBJ2-1	TGTGCCAGCAGCCTCCGACAGGACAATGAGCAGTTCTTC	CASSLRQDNEQFF
.	TRBV27	TRBD1	TRBJ1-4	TGTGCCAGCAGCCCTTCGACAGGGGGAGGAAAACTGTTTTTT	CASSPSTGGGKLFF
.	TRBV6-6	.	TRBJ1-2	TGTGCCAGCAGAATAGCTAGTACCCCGTATGGCTACACCTTC	CASRIASTPYGYTF
few	TRBV18	.	TRBJ1-2	TGTGCCAGCTCACCCTCCGGGACTAACTATGGCTACACCTTC	CASSPSGTNYGYTF
few	TRBV11-2	.	TRBJ1-1	TGTGCCAGCAGCATCGACAGGTCCCTTAAGTGGGCTTTCTTT	CASSIDRSLKWAFF
few	TRBV19	TRBD1	TRBJ1-5	TGTGCCAGTAGTATAGCCCGGGACAGTCGGTTCAATCAGCCCCAGCATTTT	CASSIARDSRFNQPQHF
few	TRBV19	.	TRBJ2-7	TGTGCCAGTAGTATAGTTCGGGGGACCTACGAGCAGTACTTC	CASSIVRGTYEQYF
few	TRBV5-6	TRBD1	TRBJ2-3	TGTGCCAGCAGCTTGCCCCTTGCCAGGGGGTTAACAGATACGCAGTATTTT	CASSLPLARGLTDTQYF
few	TRBV4-1	TRBD1	TRBJ1-5	TGCGCCAGCAGCCCGACCGGGACAGGGGGTCCCCCCCAGCATTTT	CASSPTGTGGPPQHF
few	TRBV9	.	TRBJ1-2	TGTGCCAGCAGCGGAGTGGGGGCCTATGGCTACACCTTC	CASSGVGAYGYTF
.	TRBV4-3	TRBD2	TRBJ2-5	TGCGCCAGCAGCCAAGATGCTAGCGGCGAGACCCAGTACTTC	CASSQDASGETQYF
few	TRBV6-6	.	TRBJ2-7	TGTGCCAGCAGTTTATCCCAGTACGAGCAGTACTTC	CASSLSQYEQYF
.	TRBV27	.	TRBJ1-1	TGTGCCAGCAGACACTCCCAGGGGAATGAAGCTTTCTTT	CASRHSQGNEAFF
few	TRBV21-1	.	TRBJ1-2	TGTGCCAGCAGTCTCACCCGGGACATTCCCCTTAACTATGGCTACACCTTC	CASSLTRDIPLNYGYTF
.	TRBV6-5	.	TRBJ2-3	TGTGCCAGCAGCCAGACAATCGCAGATACGCAGTATTTT	CASSQTIADTQYF
few	TRBV7-2	TRBD2	TRBJ2-7	TGTGCCAGCAGCCTCAGAGGGACTAGCGGGGAGGGGGTGCAGTACTTC	CASSLRGTSGEGVQYF
.	TRBV4-3	.	TRBJ2-7	TGCGCCAGCAGCCGCCAGGCCGGGGGAGTAACCTACGAGCAGTACTTC	CASSRQAGGVTYEQYF
.	TRBV9	.	TRBJ2-3	TGTGCCAGCAGCGTAGGCATCGGGGGGACACACAGCACAGATACGCAGTATTTT	CASSVGIGGTHSTDTQYF
.	TRBV4-2	TRBD1	TRBJ2-5	TGTGCCAGCAGCCAAGGTCCTCAGGGGGCGGCGGAGACCCAGTACTTC	CASSQGPQGAAETQYF
.	TRBV15	.	TRBJ1-5	TGTGCCACCAGCAGACTAACAGGGCCTCAGCCCCAGCATTTT	CATSRLTGPQPQHF
.	TRBV9	TRBD2	TRBJ2-1	TGTGCCAGCAGCGTAGGGGTAGGGCTAGCGGGAGCCCCGAGGAATGAGCAGTTCTTC	CASSVGVGLAGAPRNEQFF
few	TRBV27	TRBD1	TRBJ1-5	TGTGCCAGCAGTAGGGGACAGGGAATTGGCAATCAGCCCCAGCATTTT	CASSRGQGIGNQPQHF
few	TRBV4-2	TRBD1	TRBJ1-3	TGTGCCAGCAGCCAAGACTTTCAGGGACAGGGAGGAAACACCATATATTTT	CASSQDFQGQGGNTIYF
.	TRBV4-3	.	TRBJ2-7	TGCGCCAGCAGCCCACTGGTGGACAAACCCTACGAGCAGTACTTC	CASSPLVDKPYEQYF
.	TRBV29-1	.	TRBJ1-1	TGCAGCGTTGCCCTTTTTACGGGGAACACTGAAGCTTTCTTT	CSVALFTGNTEAFF
few	TRBV18	.	TRBJ2-6	TGTGCCAGCTCACCAGCAGGCTCTGGGGCCAACGTCCTGACTTTC	CASSPAGSGANVLTF
.	TRBV7-9	TRBD2	TRBJ2-5	TGTGCCAGCAGCTCCACCCGGACTAGCGGGGTCCAAGAGACCCAGTACTTC	CASSSTRTSGVQETQYF